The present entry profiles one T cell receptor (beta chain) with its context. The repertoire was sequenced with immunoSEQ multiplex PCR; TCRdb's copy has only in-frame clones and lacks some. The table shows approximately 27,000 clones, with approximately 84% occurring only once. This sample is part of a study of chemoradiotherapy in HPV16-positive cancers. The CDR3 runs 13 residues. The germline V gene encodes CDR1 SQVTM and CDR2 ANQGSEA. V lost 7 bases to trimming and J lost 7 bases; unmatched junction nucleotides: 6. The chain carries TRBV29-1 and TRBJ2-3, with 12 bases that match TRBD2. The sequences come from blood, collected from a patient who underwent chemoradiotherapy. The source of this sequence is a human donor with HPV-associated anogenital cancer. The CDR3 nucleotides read TGCAGCGCCCGGACTAGCGGGGAAAATACGCAGTATTTT. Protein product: CSARTSGENTQYF.